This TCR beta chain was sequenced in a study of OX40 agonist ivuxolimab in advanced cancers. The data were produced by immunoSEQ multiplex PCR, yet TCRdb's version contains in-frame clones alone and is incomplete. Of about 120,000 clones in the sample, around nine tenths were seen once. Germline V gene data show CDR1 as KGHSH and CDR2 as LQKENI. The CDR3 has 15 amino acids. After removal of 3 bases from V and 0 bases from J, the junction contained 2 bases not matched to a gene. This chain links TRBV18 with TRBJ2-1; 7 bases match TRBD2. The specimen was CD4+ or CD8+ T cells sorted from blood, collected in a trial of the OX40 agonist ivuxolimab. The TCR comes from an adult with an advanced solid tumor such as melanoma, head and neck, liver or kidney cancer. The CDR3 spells CASSPAGDSYNEQFF. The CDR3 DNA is TGTGCCAGCTCACCGGCGGGGGACTCCTACAATGAGCAGTTCTTC.